These T cell receptor beta chains were read from a single sample in a study of blood T cell repertoires in COVID-19. Clones were read by immunoSEQ multiplex PCR, and TCRdb kept only the in-frame ones, dropping some. The table includes approximately 45,000 clones, approximately 83% detected once. Sequenced: peripheral blood. These receptors all stem from a woman of 80 years or more with acute or convalescent COVID-19. CDR3s include the opening cysteine and the closing phenylalanine or tryptophan. D genes are given only for firm matches. The size of a clone is reported for some rows only, either as once, few or many, or as a class for expanded clones.

size,J,V,D,DNA,CDR3
-,TRBJ1-1,TRBV5-1,TRBD1,TGCGCCAGCAGCCTTGGGGAGGGACCGGGACAGGGGGCATCTGAAGCTTTCTTT,CASSLGEGPGQGASEAFF
-,TRBJ1-2,TRBV5-1,TRBD1,TGCGCCAGCAGCTTTAATCCCCCGGGACAGGGCTTCTATGGCTACACCTTC,CASSFNPPGQGFYGYTF
few,TRBJ2-1,TRBV19,-,TGTGCCAGTAGGGCTCCAGGAGGATCCTACAATGAGCAGTTCTTC,CASRAPGGSYNEQFF
-,TRBJ2-4,TRBV7-2,TRBD1,TGTGCCAGTGCACCCGGGACAGGGGAAAACATTCAGTACTTC,CASAPGTGENIQYF
-,TRBJ1-2,TRBV3-1/TRBV3-2,-,TGTGCCAGCAGCCAAGATGGGGGGGACTACACCTTC,CASSQDGGDYTF
few,TRBJ1-5,TRBV5-4,-,TGTGCCAGCAGCGACGGGACATTAGGCAATCAGCCCCAGCATTTT,CASSDGTLGNQPQHF
-,TRBJ2-2,TRBV11-3,-,TGTGCCAGCAGCTTATACAGGGATGGCACCGGGGAGCTGTTTTTT,CASSLYRDGTGELFF
-,TRBJ2-2,TRBV29-1,-,TGCAGCGTTGCACTATGGACCGGGGAGCTGTTTTTT,CSVALWTGELFF
-,TRBJ2-7,TRBV27,TRBD2,TGTGCCAGCAGTTTTGGCGGGGGGGCCTACGAGCAGTACTTC,CASSFGGGAYEQYF
-,TRBJ2-2,TRBV6-5,-,TGTGCCAGCAGTTCCAGGGCCAGAGAGATCGGGGAGCTGTTTTTT,CASSSRAREIGELFF
-,TRBJ1-3,TRBV6-5,-,TGTGCCAGCCAAACTCAGGGGAACACCATATATTTT,CASQTQGNTIYF
-,TRBJ2-7,TRBV5-1,-,TGCGCCAGCAGCCTGACAGGTCCGTACGAGCAGTACTTC,CASSLTGPYEQYF
-,TRBJ2-7,TRBV9,TRBD2,TGTGCCAGCAGCGTAGGATTTGCGGGGGCCTACGAGCAGTACTTC,CASSVGFAGAYEQYF
once,TRBJ1-5,TRBV6-5,TRBD1,TGTGCCAGCAGGGGCAGGGGGTGGTATCAGCCCCAGCATTTT,CASRGRGWYQPQHF
-,TRBJ1-2,TRBV7-2,TRBD1,TGTGCCAGCAGTTCTATGGGACAGCGCTATGGCTACACCTTC,CASSSMGQRYGYTF
-,TRBJ1-2,TRBV7-8,-,TGTGCCAGCAGCTTAGCCGAGAGGGCTAACTATGGCTACACCTTC,CASSLAERANYGYTF
-,TRBJ2-2,TRBV27,-,TGTGCCAGCAGTTTAGTGGGCCCAACGAACACCGGGGAGCTGTTTTTT,CASSLVGPTNTGELFF
-,TRBJ1-1,TRBV6-5,TRBD1,TGTGCCAGCAGTTCAACAGGGGGTCGCACTGAAGCTTTCTTT,CASSSTGGRTEAFF
-,TRBJ1-1,TRBV2,TRBD1,TGTGCCAGCAAGGCCGACAGGGGCACTGAAGCTTTCTTT,CASKADRGTEAFF
-,TRBJ1-1,TRBV5-1,-,TGCGCCAGCAGCTTGGAGGGCGGGACGGGCACTGAAGCTTTCTTT,CASSLEGGTGTEAFF
-,TRBJ2-2,TRBV3-1/TRBV3-2,TRBD2,TGTGCCAGCAGCCAGGGACTAGCGGGGGGGAACGGGGAGCTGTTTTTT,CASSQGLAGGNGELFF
-,TRBJ1-5,TRBV7-8,-,TGTGCCAGCAGCTTAGAGGGGCTTCGGCCCCAGCATTTT,CASSLEGLRPQHF
-,TRBJ1-2,TRBV7-2,-,TGTGCCAGCAGCTTAACTCAATCCTATGGCTACACCTTC,CASSLTQSYGYTF
-,TRBJ1-1,TRBV7-3,TRBD1,TGTGCCAGCAGTCAGGGGGACACTGAAGCTTTCTTT,CASSQGDTEAFF
-,TRBJ2-1,TRBV7-9,TRBD2,TGTGCCAGCAGCCAAAAAGCGGGGGGCGCGTCCTACAATGAGCAGTTCTTC,CASSQKAGGASYNEQFF
few,TRBJ1-2,TRBV4-1,TRBD1,TGCGCCAGCAGCCAATGGGACAGGGGGCGCAGTAGGGATGGCTACACCTTC,CASSQWDRGRSRDGYTF
-,TRBJ2-7,TRBV7-8,TRBD2,TGTGCCAGCGGGGGACTAGCGGGGGCCTACGAGCAGTACTTC,CASGGLAGAYEQYF
-,TRBJ2-1,TRBV19,-,TGTGCCAGTAGTATAGGGCAGTCCTACAATGAGCAGTTCTTC,CASSIGQSYNEQFF
-,TRBJ1-5,TRBV5-6,-,TGTGCCAGCAGCTGGGGCGGGGGGCCTAATCAGCCCCAGCATTTT,CASSWGGGPNQPQHF
once,TRBJ1-6,TRBV3-1/TRBV3-2,-,TGTGCCAGCAGCCAAGTACAGCCCTCACCCCTCCACTTT,CASSQVQPSPLHF
-,TRBJ1-2,TRBV9,-,TGTGCCAGCACCCAGAGGGGGGGAACAAACTATGGCTACACCTTC,CASTQRGGTNYGYTF
-,TRBJ1-2,TRBV6-5,-,TGTGCCAGCAGTTACTCCCGACAGGCCTATGGCTACACCTTC,CASSYSRQAYGYTF
-,TRBJ1-5,TRBV5-1,-,TGCGCCAGCACCCAGGGCAGGGAGGGAGTACATCAGCCCCAGCATTTT,CASTQGREGVHQPQHF
-,TRBJ1-5,TRBV7-9,TRBD1,TGTGCCAGCAGCGGGAGGACAGGTGGAAATCAGCCCCAGCATTTT,CASSGRTGGNQPQHF
-,TRBJ1-1,TRBV10-3,-,TGTGCCATCAGTGAGTCGGGCAGAGGGATGACTGAAGCTTTCTTT,CAISESGRGMTEAFF
-,TRBJ1-6,TRBV7-8,-,TGTGCCAGCAGCATACAACAGGGTAGCTCCTATAATTCACCCCTCCACTTT,CASSIQQGSSYNSPLHF
-,TRBJ2-2,TRBV11-2,-,TGTGCCAGCAGCTTAATGGGGGCGGCGAACACCGGGGAGCTGTTTTTT,CASSLMGAANTGELFF
-,TRBJ1-1,TRBV6-5,-,TGTGCCAGTAAACAGTGGGACACTGAAGCTTTCTTT,CASKQWDTEAFF
-,TRBJ1-1,TRBV3-1/TRBV3-2,TRBD1,TGTGCCAGCAGAGGGACAGGAGCTATGAACACTGAAGCTTTCTTT,CASRGTGAMNTEAFF
-,TRBJ1-2,TRBV5-1,TRBD1,TGCGCCAGCAGCCCCGGACAGGGATGGTACACCTTC,CASSPGQGWYTF
-,TRBJ1-5,TRBV2,-,TGTGCCAGCAGGCAGACGGGTAATCAGCCCCAGCATTTT,CASRQTGNQPQHF
-,TRBJ1-5,TRBV19,-,TGTGCCAGTTGGGCCCCACAGGGTGCAAGGAATCAGCCCCAGCATTTT,CASWAPQGARNQPQHF
-,TRBJ1-3,TRBV13,-,TGTGCCAGCAGCTGGGGCAGCCCGAGCTCTGGAAACACCATATATTTT,CASSWGSPSSGNTIYF
-,TRBJ2-3,TRBV19,TRBD1,TGTGCCAGTAGTATCCGGACAGGGGGAGATACGCAGTATTTT,CASSIRTGGDTQYF
once,TRBJ1-1,TRBV3-1/TRBV3-2,-,TGTGCCAGCAGCCGTCGGCCTGGCGGGACTGAAGCTTTCTTT,CASSRRPGGTEAFF
-,TRBJ1-5,TRBV6-1,-,TGTGCCAGCAGTGAATTGAAGGGCAGGGGTAATCAGCCCCAGCATTTT,CASSELKGRGNQPQHF
-,TRBJ2-6,TRBV3-1/TRBV3-2,-,TGTGCCAGCAGCCAAGATGTTACAGGGTCTGGGGCCAACGTCCTGACTTTC,CASSQDVTGSGANVLTF
few,TRBJ2-7,TRBV5-1,TRBD1,TGCGCCAGCAGCTCGAAGGGACAGGAGCAGTACTTC,CASSSKGQEQYF
-,TRBJ1-4,TRBV19,-,TGTGCCAGTAGTATCGACGGTGAGGGTGAAAAACTGTTTTTT,CASSIDGEGEKLFF
-,TRBJ2-3,TRBV5-6,TRBD1,TGTGCCAGCAGCGTAGGGACAGGGCGGTCGTTTGGCACAGATACGCAGTATTTT,CASSVGTGRSFGTDTQYF
-,TRBJ1-3,TRBV21-1,-,TGTGCCAGCACCGGGACAGATGGAGGGGGAAACACCATATATTTT,CASTGTDGGGNTIYF
few,TRBJ2-2,TRBV7-9,-,TGTGCCAGCAGCTTCGACAGGCTCGGGGAGCTGTTTTTT,CASSFDRLGELFF